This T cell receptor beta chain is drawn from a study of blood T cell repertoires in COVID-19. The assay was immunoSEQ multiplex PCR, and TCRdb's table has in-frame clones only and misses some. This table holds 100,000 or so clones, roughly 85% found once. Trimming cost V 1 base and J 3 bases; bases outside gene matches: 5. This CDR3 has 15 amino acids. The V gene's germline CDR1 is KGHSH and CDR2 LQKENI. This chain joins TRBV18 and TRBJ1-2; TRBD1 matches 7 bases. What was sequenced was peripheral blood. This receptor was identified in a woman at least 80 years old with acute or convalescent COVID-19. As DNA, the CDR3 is TGTGCCAGCTCACCACTGGGACAGCCAGACTATGGCTACACCTTC. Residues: CASSPLGQPDYGYTF.